This TCR beta chain was captured by sequencing in a study of control samples from healthy donors and cancer patients. V was pared by 1 base and J by 3 bases, with 7 bases between. The CDR3 spans 14 residues. Germline V gives CDR1 MNHEY, CDR2 SVGEGT. Here immunoSEQ multiplex PCR was the method, and the copy in TCRdb shows in-frame clones only, minus some. The sample lists 150,000 to 200,000 clones; around 90% were seen once. The chain carries TRBV6-2 or TRBV6-3 and TRBJ1-5, with unresolved D. This receptor was taken from a woman aged 25 to 39 in good health. Sample: blood. In nucleotides, the CDR3 is TGTGCCAGCAGTTACTTCACAGCCAATCAGCCCCAGCATTTT. Translated: CASSYFTANQPQHF.